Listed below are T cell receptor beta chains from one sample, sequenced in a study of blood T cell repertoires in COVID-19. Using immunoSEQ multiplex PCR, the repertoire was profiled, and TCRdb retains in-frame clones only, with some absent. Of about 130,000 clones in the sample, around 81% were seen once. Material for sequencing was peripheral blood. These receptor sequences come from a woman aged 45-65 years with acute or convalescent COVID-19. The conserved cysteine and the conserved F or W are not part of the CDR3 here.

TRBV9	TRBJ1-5	ASSVVENQGPQH
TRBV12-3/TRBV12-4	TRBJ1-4	ASSFSEKLF
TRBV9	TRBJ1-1	ASSVKMNTEAF
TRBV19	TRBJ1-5	ASTPTGGGGQPQH
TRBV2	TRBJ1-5	ASSGQGLSNQPQH
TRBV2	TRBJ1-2	ASSGETYYGYT
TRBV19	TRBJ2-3	ASKLTGGGTDTQY
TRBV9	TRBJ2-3	ASSRTSGLTDTQY
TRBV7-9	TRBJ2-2	ASSLATNTGELF
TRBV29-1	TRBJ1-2	SVFPRGREGYT
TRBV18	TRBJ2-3	ASSPVGTSADTQY
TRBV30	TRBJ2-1	AWSVRDNNFYNEQF
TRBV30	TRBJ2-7	AWRLGQGDYEQY
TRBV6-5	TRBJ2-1	ASSYLAGAYNEQF
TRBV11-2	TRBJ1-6	ASSLETGGNSPLH
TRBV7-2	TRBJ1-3	ASTTGGTGSNTIY
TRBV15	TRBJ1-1	ATSSPLSFTEAF
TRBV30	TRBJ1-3	AWRAVVAGNTIY
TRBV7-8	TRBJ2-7	ASSVEDRAMEWYEQY
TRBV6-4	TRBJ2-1	ASSDVGGTYNEQF
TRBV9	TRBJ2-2	ASSVGAYGGGADGELF
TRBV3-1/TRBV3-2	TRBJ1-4	ASSQPGAGEKLF
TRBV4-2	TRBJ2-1	ASSQDGAPRDEQF
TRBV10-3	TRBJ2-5	AISDPRNQETQY
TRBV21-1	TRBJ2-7	ASRDSYYEQY
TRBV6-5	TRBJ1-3	ASTQMGARGNTIY
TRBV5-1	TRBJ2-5	ASSLGTSGGETQY
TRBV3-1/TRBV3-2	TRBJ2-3	ASSLAGELTDTQY
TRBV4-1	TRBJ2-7	ASSQALTSGSNEQY
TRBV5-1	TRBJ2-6	ASSLTRQGASGANVLT
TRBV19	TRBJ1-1	ASRGTGGFVEAF
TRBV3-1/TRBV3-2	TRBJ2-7	ASSQGAAISYEQY
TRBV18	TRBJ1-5	ASSMGQGNQPQH
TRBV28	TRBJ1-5	ASARDTHQPQH
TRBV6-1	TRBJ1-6	ASSDSGGTSPLH
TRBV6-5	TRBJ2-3	ASSRTGSTDTQY